Below, 8 T cell receptor beta chains from the same sample are listed, as sequenced in a study of T cells in Graves' hyperthyroidism and ophthalmopathy. Template material for amplifying TCR beta CDR3 regions consisted of RNA transcripts. A set of HTBI primers served as the primers for a first-round RT-PCR of the TCR CDR3. Each CDR3 protein gets one entry after TCRdb re-called the multiplex PCR reads with MiXCR. The sample holds 550,000 to 850,000 distinct CDR3 sequences, roughly a sixth seen once. Sequencing was performed on blood. Receptor source: a woman aged 45-65 years with Graves' hyperthyroidism that later progressed to Graves' ophthalmopathy.

The rearrangement uses TRBV11-3 and TRBJ2-3; D might be TRBD1 (5 bases). The CDR3 spans 15 residues. With 4 bases removed from V and 1 base from J, the gap between germline ends came to 12 bases. From germline, CDR1 is SGHNT and CDR2 YENEEA. CDR3 DNA sequence: TGTGCCAGCAGCTCAGGGTTCCCGGGCACAGATACGCAGTATTTT. It codes for CASSSGFPGTDTQYF.

This clonotype appeared many times. This chain joins TRBV7-3 and TRBJ1-2; 7 bases agree with TRBD1. Germline lookup yields CDR1 SGHTA and CDR2 FQGTGA. This CDR3 contains 13 residues. The V gene end was trimmed by 4 bases and the J gene end by 5 bases; junction bases not matched to a gene: 4. The CDR3 DNA reads as TGTGCCAGCAGCTCAACAGGGGTATATGGCTACACCTTC. The encoded protein is CASSSTGVYGYTF.

This clonotype was found many times. The gene calls are TRBV11-2 and TRBJ1-1; D is ambiguous. Trimming cost V 5 bases and J 0 bases, with 19 bases left between them. CDR1 SGHAT and CDR2 FQNNGV come from the germline V gene. This CDR3 region has 17 residues. CDR3 residues: CASSPREGINLNTEAFF. DNA of the CDR3: TGTGCCAGCAGCCCCCGGGAGGGTATCAACCTGAACACTGAAGCTTTCTTT.

This clonotype was recorded a few times. The chain is built from TRBV20-1 and TRBJ2-3; 13 positions match TRBD2. V lost 2 bases and J lost 1; bases outside the gene matches: 15. CDR3 length: 20 amino acids. Germline CDR1 is DFQATT and CDR2 is SNEGSKA (reference sequence). CDR3 sequence: CSARRAWTSGGLYRTDTQYF. The DNA of the CDR3 is TGCAGTGCTAGACGCGCCTGGACTAGCGGGGGCCTATATCGCACAGATACGCAGTATTTT.

Worth noting for this clonotype: This may arise from a read error, as a much more abundant clone is one base away. The rearrangement links TRBV7-9 to TRBJ1-1; perhaps TRBD1 as D (6 bases). Trimming removed 4 bases from V and 4 bases from J, with 16 bases in between. Germline V CDR1 and CDR2: SEHNR, FQNEAQ (reference sequence). The CDR3 has 15 amino acids. CDR3 amino acids: CASSSREGGSTEAFF. The CDR3 DNA is TGTGCCAGCAGCTCCCGAGAGGGGGGTAGCACTGAAGCTTTCTTT.

Comments on this clonotype: This may stem from a read error, because a much larger clone lies one nucleotide away. The conserved final phenylalanine or tryptophan is absent from the CDR3, which likely points to a read error. This chain uses TRBV9 with TRBJ2-7; 10 nucleotides agree with TRBD2. V lost 1 base and J lost 7; bases outside the gene matches: 5. This CDR3 comprises 14 residues. The germline V gene has CDR1 SGDLS and CDR2 YYNGEE. CDR3 sequence (DNA): TGTGCCAGCAGCGTACCTAGCGGGGGAGGAGAGCAGTACTCC. Translated, it gives CASSVPSGGGEQYS.

The chain couples TRBV7-9 to TRBJ1-4, with D uncertain. The V gene's germline CDR1 is SEHNR and CDR2 FQNEAQ (reference sequence). The CDR3 is made up of 15 amino acids. V lost 1 base to trimming and J lost 11 bases, with 17 bases between them. The CDR3 sequence is CASSLDSRLGGKLFF. In DNA form, the CDR3 reads TGTGCCAGCAGCTTAGATTCCCGTCTTGGAGGGAAACTGTTTTTT.

For this clonotype: This sequence may be a read error, since a much larger clone differs from it by one base. The V gene is TRBV20-1, the J gene TRBJ1-6; D not certain. The length of the CDR3 is 14 residues. CDR1 and CDR2 from the germline V gene are DFQATT and SNEGSKA (reference sequence). The CDR3 DNA follows: TGCAATGCTAGCTCCGTCGCCGGAGATTCACCCCTCCACTTT. Translated, it gives CNASSVAGDSPLHF.